The 21 T cell receptor beta chains below all came from one sample that was sequenced in a study of T-cell reconstitution after alpha-beta-depleted transplantation in children. Preparation of the TCRbeta library used unique molecular identifiers. TCRdb processed the PCR reads anew with MiXCR; each CDR3 protein has one entry. The sample records 200,000 to 250,000 distinct CDR3 sequences, approximately 11% being singletons. The sample in question was PBMCs, obtained before TCRalphabeta/CD19-depleted stem cell transplant. The receptors stem from a child under two years old with acute myeloid leukemia, due to receive a stem cell transplant.

In this sample, this clonotype turned up many times. The rearrangement links TRBV20-1 to TRBJ2-3, with 8 bases that match TRBD2. This CDR3 contains 14 residues. Germline V gene sequence: CDR1 DFQATT, CDR2 SNEGSKA (reference sequence). Trimming took 5 bases from V and 2 from J; bases not matched to a gene: 6. CDR3 in DNA: TGCAGTGCTGTAGCGGGGTTATACACAGATACGCAGTATTTT. It yields the protein CSAVAGLYTDTQYF.

This clonotype was counted many times. V is TRBV5-6 and J is TRBJ2-2; TRBD2 is a possible D gene (6 bases). The CDR3 has 15 amino acids. Germline V CDR1 and CDR2: SGHDT, YYEEEE. Trimming took 4 bases from V and 1 from J, leaving 11 bases between them. CDR3 in DNA: TGTGCCAGCAGCAATGGGAGGCAGAACACCGGGGAGCTGTTTTTT. Its translation: CASSNGRQNTGELFF. Supplemented by reference TRBV5-6 and TRBJ2-2, the full variable domain reads DAGVTQSPTHLIKTRGQQVTLRCSPKSGHDTVSWYQQALGQGPQFIFQYYEEEERQRGNFPDRFSGHQFPNYSSELNVNALLLGDSALYLCASSNGRQNTGELFFGEGSRLTVL.

This clonotype occurred many times. The chain carries TRBV18 and TRBJ2-1, with TRBD2 identical over 7 bases. Per germline, CDR1 KGHSH and CDR2 LQKENI. V trimming: 0 bases; J trimming: 2 bases; junction bases outside the gene matches: 7. The CDR3 covers 17 residues. The CDR3 spells CASSPPKVSGTYNEQFF. The DNA of the CDR3 is TGTGCCAGCTCACCACCGAAGGTCAGCGGGACCTACAATGAGCAGTTCTTC.

Of note for this clonotype: Given a much more abundant clone one base away, this may be a read error. V and J are TRBV3-1 and TRBJ2-1; tentatively, D is TRBD2 (6 bases). CDR1 LGHDT and CDR2 YNNKEL come from the germline V gene (reference sequence). Trimming left V 4 bases short and J 7 bases short, with 20 bases between. The CDR3 covers 16 residues. The CDR3 DNA follows: TGTGCCAGCAGCCGAGGCGTCCCGGGAGTGGGGAATGAGCAGTTCTTC. Amino acid sequence: CASSRGVPGVGNEQFF.

This clonotype was observed many times. The chain uses TRBV14 and TRBJ2-7; no definite D call. Germline V gene data show CDR1 as SGHDN and CDR2 as FVKESK. The CDR3 spans 12 residues. V gave up 7 bases and J gave up 2 bases, with 9 bases separating them. CDR3 amino acids: CASTPGTYEQYF. CDR3 nucleotide sequence: TGTGCCAGCACACCGGGCACCTACGAGCAGTACTTC.

This clonotype has ten or more counts. V is TRBV20-1 and J is TRBJ1-5; no definite D call. Deletions cut 5 bases from V and 2 bases from J, with 13 bases between. This CDR3 spans 14 amino acids. Germline CDR1 is DFQATT and CDR2 is SNEGSKA (reference sequence). DNA for the CDR3: TGCAGTGCTTTTAGCCCTGTTGGCAATCAGCCCCAGCATTTT. It encodes CSAFSPVGNQPQHF.

Ten or more counts support this clonotype. The chain links TRBV7-2 to TRBJ2-7; 14 positions match TRBD2. In germline, CDR1 is SGHTA, CDR2 FQGNSA. This CDR3 spans 13 amino acids. The V gene end was trimmed by 8 bases and the J gene end by 3 bases; junction bases not matched to a gene: 0. CDR3 region: CASGLAGGYEQYF. The CDR3 bases are TGTGCCAGCGGACTAGCGGGAGGCTACGAGCAGTACTTC.

This clonotype showed up many times. The chain links TRBV7-2 to TRBJ2-7; tentative D call: TRBD2 (7 bases). V was cut by 4 bases and J by 9 bases, with 16 bases left in between. CDR3 length: 13 residues. Germline V CDR1 and CDR2: SGHTA, FQGNSA. The CDR3 DNA reads TGTGCCAGCAGCTCCAACCACAGGGAGGGGCAGTACTTC. Translating it yields CASSSNHREGQYF. The complete variable domain, with remaining parts taken from reference TRBV7-2 and TRBJ2-7, reads GAGVSQSPSNKVTEKGKDVELRCDPISGHTALYWYRQSLGQGLEFLIYFQGNSAPDKSGLPSDRFSAERTGGSVSTLTIQRTQQEDSAVYLCASSSNHREGQYFGPGTRLTVT.

Many counts were recorded for this clonotype. The chain is built from TRBV12-3 or TRBV12-4 and TRBJ1-2; D is undetermined. Deletions cut 4 bases from V and 2 bases from J, with 8 bases between. The CDR3 extends over 13 amino acids. The CDR3 DNA reads as TGTGCCAGCAGTTCGTTACAGAACTATGGCTACACCTTC. Amino acids: CASSSLQNYGYTF.

The chain's CDR3 is CARTIRGQGGTEAFF. The CDR3 DNA is TGCGCCAGGACGATCCGGGGGCAAGGAGGAACTGAAGCTTTCTTT. The chain uses TRBV23-1 and TRBJ1-1, with D maybe TRBD1 (6 bases). TRBV23-1 is an ORF; its function is uncertain. Trimming shortened V by 9 bases and J by 5 bases, and 22 bases separated the two germline ends. The CDR3 has 15 amino acids.

This clonotype was seen at least ten times. J is TRBJ1-6 and V is TRBV20-1, with TRBD1 as a possible D gene (5 bases). CDR1 DFQATT and CDR2 SNEGSKA come from the germline V gene (reference sequence). The CDR3 is 13 amino acids. V lost 0 bases, J lost 15 bases, and 15 bases lay in between. Here the CDR3 reads CSARDAQATFLHF. The CDR3 region has the DNA TGCAGTGCTAGAGACGCACAGGCGACATTCCTCCACTTT.

This clonotype was counted many times. The chain has TRBV18 and TRBJ1-2; 8 nucleotides align to TRBD1. Germline CDR1 is KGHSH and CDR2 is LQKENI. This CDR3 has 16 residues. The V and J ends lost 4 bases and 6 bases, in that order; junction bases with no gene match: 13. The CDR3 DNA reads as TGTGCCAGCTCACAATTGGCTACGCAGGGGGCCCATGGCTACACCTTC. Its translation is CASSQLATQGAHGYTF.

This clonotype has at least ten counts. The rearrangement links TRBV29-1 to TRBJ2-7; D is perhaps TRBD1 (6 bases). The germline V gene encodes CDR1 SQVTM and CDR2 ANQGSEA. The V end was cut by 6 bases, the J end by 0 bases, with 12 bases between. The CDR3 length is 13 residues. The CDR3 here is CSVSQGVSYEQYF. CDR3 nucleotide sequence: TGCAGCGTCTCACAGGGTGTCTCCTACGAGCAGTACTTC.

This rearrangement joins TRBV24-1 to TRBJ2-2; 8 bases map to TRBD1. Germline CDR1 KGHDR, CDR2 SFDVKD. The CDR3 runs to 16 residues. The J segment lost 6 bases and the V segment lost 1 base, leaving 6 bases of the junction unmatched. CDR3 sequence: CATSDLQQGEAGELFF. The CDR3 region has the DNA TGTGCCACCAGTGATTTACAACAGGGGGAGGCCGGGGAGCTGTTTTTT.

Points on this clonotype: A read error may be the cause here, since a much bigger clone is one base away. V usage is TRBV4-1 and J usage is TRBJ2-7; D not certain. The CDR3 contains 14 residues. Per germline, CDR1 MGHRA and CDR2 YSYEKL. This chain's CDR3 is CASSQEPGPQLQCF. Written as DNA, the CDR3 is TGCGCCAGCAGCCAAGAACCAGGCCCCCAGTTACAGTGCTTC.

A note on this clonotype: This may be a read error: a much more frequent sequence differs by one nucleotide. V and J are TRBV30 and TRBJ1-3, with D unresolved. The V gene's germline CDR1 is GTSNPN and CDR2 SVGIG (reference sequence). The CDR3 is 11 amino acids. CDR3: CAWRVGNTVYF. CDR3 in DNA: TGTGCCTGGAGGGTTGGAAACACCGTATATTTT.

This clonotype was seen ten or more times. This rearrangement joins TRBV7-9 to TRBJ2-1, with 10 positions matching TRBD2. With 2 bases clipped from V and 6 bases from J, the junction kept 7 bases outside the gene matches. The CDR3 totals 16 residues. CDR1 and CDR2 (germline): SEHNR, FQNEAQ (reference sequence). CDR3 nucleotide sequence: TGTGCCAGCAGCTTATGGTTAGCGGGAGGCTCCAATGAGCAGTTCTTC. Translated, it gives CASSLWLAGGSNEQFF.

This clonotype was found many times. The rearrangement uses TRBV20-1 and TRBJ2-7; 10 bases line up with TRBD2. The length of the CDR3 is 13 residues. CDR1 is DFQATT, CDR2 SNEGSKA, per germline (reference sequence). V shed 6 bases and J 3 bases; nucleotides not matched to a gene: 5. CDR3 residues: CSASRLAGYEQYF. CDR3 DNA: TGCAGTGCAAGCCGACTAGCGGGCTACGAGCAGTACTTC.

This clonotype was counted many times. The CDR3 DNA follows: TGCAGCGTTGAGGGGGGGATGAGCGGGACAGAAACACCAGATACGCAGTATTTT. Protein sequence: CSVEGGMSGTETPDTQYF. The rearrangement links TRBV29-1 to TRBJ2-3, with D perhaps matching TRBD1 or TRBD2 (7 bases each). This CDR3 region has 18 residues. The V end was cut by 3 bases, the J end by 4 bases, with 26 bases between. Germline V gives CDR1 SQVTM, CDR2 ANQGSEA.

In its sample, this clonotype was seen many times. The chain has TRBV20-1 and TRBJ1-3; D not certain. The CDR3 spans 14 residues. Germline V gene data show CDR1 as DFQATT and CDR2 as SNEGSKA (reference sequence). V gave up 6 bases and J gave up 0 bases, with 12 bases separating them. Written as DNA, the CDR3 is TGCAGTGCAGCGTCTGGTTCCTCTGGAAACACCATATATTTT. Translated: CSAASGSSGNTIYF.

This clonotype was recorded many times. The chain carries TRBV2 and TRBJ1-2, with unresolved D. Germline V CDR1 and CDR2: SNHLY, FYNNEI. The CDR3 extends over 10 amino acids. Trimming pared 6 bases from V and 6 bases from J, leaving 5 bases between. As DNA, the CDR3 is TGTGCCAGCAGAAACGATGGCTACACCTTC. It codes for CASRNDGYTF. Full variable domain (missing parts from reference TRBV2 and TRBJ1-2): EPEVTQTPSHQVTQMGQEVILRCVPISNHLYFYWYRQILGQKVEFLVSFYNNEISEKSEIFDDQFSVERPDGSNFTLKIRSTKLEDSAMYFCASRNDGYTFGSGTRLTVV.